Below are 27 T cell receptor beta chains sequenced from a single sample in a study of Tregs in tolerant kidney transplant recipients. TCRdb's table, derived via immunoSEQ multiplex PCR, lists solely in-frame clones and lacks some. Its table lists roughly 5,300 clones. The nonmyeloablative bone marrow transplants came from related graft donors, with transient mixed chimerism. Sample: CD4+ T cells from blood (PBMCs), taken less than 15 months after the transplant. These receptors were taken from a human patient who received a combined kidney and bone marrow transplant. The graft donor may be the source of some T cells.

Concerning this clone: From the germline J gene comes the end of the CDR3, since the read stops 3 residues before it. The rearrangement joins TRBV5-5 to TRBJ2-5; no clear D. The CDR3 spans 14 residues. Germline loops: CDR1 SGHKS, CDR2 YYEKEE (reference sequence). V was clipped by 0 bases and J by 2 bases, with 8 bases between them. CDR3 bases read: TGTGCCAGCAGCTTGGTCCTCAGACAAGAGACC. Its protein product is CASSLVLRQET. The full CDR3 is CASSLVLRQETQYF.

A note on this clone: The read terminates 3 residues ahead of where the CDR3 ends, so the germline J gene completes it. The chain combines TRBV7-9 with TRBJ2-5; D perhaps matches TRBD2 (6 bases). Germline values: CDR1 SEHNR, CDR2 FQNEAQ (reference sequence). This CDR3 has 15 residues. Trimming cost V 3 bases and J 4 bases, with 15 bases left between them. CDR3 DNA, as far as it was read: TGTGCCAGCAGCTTGGCGGTAGCGGTCCGAGAGACC. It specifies CASSLAVAVRET. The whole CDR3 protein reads CASSLAVAVRETQYF.

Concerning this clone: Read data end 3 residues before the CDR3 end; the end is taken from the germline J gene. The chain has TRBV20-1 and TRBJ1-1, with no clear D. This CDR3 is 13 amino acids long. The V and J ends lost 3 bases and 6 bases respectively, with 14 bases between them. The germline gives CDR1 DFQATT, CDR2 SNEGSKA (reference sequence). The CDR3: CSASQAGIPEAFF. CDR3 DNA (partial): TGCAGTGCTAGCCAAGCGGGGATCCCTGAA.

CDR3 region: CSASGGLEQYF. The part of the CDR3 DNA that was read is TGCAGTGCTAGTGGAGGGCTCGAG. The chain links TRBV20-1 to TRBJ2-7; a possible D gene is TRBD2 (6 bases). The read ends 3 residues shy of where the CDR3 ends; the end is completed using the germline J gene. This CDR3 has 11 amino acids. Trimming removed 3 bases at V and 6 bases at J, with 9 bases between. Germline V lookup: CDR1 DFQATT, CDR2 SNEGSKA (reference sequence).

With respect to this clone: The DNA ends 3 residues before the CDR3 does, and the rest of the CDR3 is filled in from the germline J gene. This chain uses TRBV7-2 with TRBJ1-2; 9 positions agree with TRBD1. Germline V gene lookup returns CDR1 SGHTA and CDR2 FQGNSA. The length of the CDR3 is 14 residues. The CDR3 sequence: CASSPPQGARGYTF. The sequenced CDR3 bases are TGTGCCAGCAGCCCCCCACAGGGGGCACGGGGC.

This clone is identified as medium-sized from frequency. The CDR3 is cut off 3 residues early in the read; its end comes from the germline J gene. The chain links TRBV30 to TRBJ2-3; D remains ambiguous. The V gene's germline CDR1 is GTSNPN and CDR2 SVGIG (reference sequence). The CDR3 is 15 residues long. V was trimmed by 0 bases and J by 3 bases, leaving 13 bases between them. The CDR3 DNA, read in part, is TGTGCCTGGAGTGTACATGTCGGGTTTACAGATACG. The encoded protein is CAWSVHVGFTDT. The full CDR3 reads CAWSVHVGFTDTQYF.

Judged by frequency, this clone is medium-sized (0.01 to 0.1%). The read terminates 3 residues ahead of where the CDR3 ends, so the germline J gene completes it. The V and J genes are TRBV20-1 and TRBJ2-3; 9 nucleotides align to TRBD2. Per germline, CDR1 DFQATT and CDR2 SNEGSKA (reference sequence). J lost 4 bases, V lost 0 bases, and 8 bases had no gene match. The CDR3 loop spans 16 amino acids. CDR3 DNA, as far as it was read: TGCAGTGCTAGAGATCCCCTAGCGGGGACCCCAGATACG. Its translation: CSARDPLAGTPDT. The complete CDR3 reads CSARDPLAGTPDTQYF.

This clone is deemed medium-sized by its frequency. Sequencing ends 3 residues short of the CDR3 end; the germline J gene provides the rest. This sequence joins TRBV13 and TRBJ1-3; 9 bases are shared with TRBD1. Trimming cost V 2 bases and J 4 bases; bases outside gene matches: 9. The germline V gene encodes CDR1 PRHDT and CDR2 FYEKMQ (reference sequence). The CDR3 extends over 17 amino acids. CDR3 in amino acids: CASSLLPGTGRGNTIYF. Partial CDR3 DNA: TGTGCCAGCAGCTTATTACCGGGGACAGGGAGGGGAAACACC.

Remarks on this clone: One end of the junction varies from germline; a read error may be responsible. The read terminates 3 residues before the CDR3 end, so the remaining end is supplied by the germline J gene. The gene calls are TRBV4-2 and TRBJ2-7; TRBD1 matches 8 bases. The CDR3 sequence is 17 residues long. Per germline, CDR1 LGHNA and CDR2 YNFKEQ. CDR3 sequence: CASSQAGAGGLADEQYF. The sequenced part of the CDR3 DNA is TGCGCCAGCAGCCAAGCTGGGGCAGGGGGCCTGGCGGACGAG.

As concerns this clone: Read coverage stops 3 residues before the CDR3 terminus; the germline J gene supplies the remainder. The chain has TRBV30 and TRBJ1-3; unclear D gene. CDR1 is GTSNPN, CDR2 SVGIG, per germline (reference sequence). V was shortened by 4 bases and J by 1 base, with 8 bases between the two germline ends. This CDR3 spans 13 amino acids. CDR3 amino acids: CAWNVGSGNTIYF. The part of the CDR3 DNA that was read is TGTGCCTGGAATGTCGGTTCTGGAAACACC.

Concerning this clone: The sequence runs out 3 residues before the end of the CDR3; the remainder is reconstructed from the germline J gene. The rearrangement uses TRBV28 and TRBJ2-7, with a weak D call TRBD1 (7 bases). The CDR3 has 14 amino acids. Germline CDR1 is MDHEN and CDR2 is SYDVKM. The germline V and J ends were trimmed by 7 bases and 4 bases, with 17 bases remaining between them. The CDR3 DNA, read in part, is TGTGCCAGCATCCCAGGGGGGCGGAGGTACGAG. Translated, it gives CASIPGGRRYE. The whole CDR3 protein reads CASIPGGRRYEQYF.

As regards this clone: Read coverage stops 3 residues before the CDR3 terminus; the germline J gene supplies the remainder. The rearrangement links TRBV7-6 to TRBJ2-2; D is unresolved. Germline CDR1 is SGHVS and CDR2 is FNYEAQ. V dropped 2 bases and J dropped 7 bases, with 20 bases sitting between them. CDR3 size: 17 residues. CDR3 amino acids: CASSLTTPPPSRGELFF. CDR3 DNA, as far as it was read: TGTGCCAGCAGCTTAACGACTCCCCCCCCCTCCCGCGGGGAG. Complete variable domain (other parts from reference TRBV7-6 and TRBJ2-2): GAGVSQSPRYKVTKRGQDVALRCDPISGHVSLYWYRQALGQGPEFLTYFNYEAQQDKSGLPNDRFSAERPEGSISTLTIQRTEQRDSAMYRCASSLTTPPPSRGELFFGEGSRLTVL.

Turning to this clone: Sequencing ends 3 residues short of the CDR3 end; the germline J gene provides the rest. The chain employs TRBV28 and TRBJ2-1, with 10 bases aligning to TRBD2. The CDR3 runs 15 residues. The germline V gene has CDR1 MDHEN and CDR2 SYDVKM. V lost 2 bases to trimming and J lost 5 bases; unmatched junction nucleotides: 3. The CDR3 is CASSLGGLADNEQFF. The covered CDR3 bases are TGTGCCAGCAGTTTAGGCGGACTAGCGGACAATGAG.

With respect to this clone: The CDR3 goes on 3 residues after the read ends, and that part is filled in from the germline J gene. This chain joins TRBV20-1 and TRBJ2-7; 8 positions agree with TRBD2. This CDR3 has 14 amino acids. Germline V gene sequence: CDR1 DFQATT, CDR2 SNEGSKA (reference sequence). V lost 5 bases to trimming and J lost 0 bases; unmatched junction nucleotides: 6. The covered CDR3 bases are TGCAGTGCTGTAAGCGGGAGTATCTCCTACGAG. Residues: CSAVSGSISYE. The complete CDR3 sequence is CSAVSGSISYEQYF.

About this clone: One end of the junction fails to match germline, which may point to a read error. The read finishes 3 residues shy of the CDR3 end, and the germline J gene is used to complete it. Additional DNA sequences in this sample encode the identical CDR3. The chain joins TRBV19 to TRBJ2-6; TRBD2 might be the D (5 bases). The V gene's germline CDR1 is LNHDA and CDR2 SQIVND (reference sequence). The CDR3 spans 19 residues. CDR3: CASSIDYLREGSGANVLTF. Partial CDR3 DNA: TGCGCCAGTAGTATAGATTATTTGCGTGAGGGTTCTGGGGCCAACGTC.

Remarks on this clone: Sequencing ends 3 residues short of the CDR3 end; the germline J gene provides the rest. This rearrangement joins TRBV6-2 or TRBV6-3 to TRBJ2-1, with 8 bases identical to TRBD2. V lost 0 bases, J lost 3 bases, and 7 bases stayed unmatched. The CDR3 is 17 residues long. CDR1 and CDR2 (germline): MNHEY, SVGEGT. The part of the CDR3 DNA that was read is TGTGCCAGCAGTTACTCCGGACTAGCAGTGGACTACAATGAG. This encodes CASSYSGLAVDYNE. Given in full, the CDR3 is CASSYSGLAVDYNEQFF.

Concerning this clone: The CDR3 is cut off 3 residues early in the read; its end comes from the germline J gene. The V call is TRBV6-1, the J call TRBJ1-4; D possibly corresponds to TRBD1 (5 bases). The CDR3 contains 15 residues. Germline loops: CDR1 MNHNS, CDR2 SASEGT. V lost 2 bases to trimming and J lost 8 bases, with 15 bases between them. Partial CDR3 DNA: TGTGCCAGCAGTGAAACCGCCGGGGGTTGGGAAAAA. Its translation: CASSETAGGWEK. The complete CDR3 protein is CASSETAGGWEKLFF.

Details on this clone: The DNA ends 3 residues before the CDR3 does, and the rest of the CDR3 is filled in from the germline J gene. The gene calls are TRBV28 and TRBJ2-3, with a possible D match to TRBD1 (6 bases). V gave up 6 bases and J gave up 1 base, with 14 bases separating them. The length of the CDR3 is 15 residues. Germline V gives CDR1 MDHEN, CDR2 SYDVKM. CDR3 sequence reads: CASRRQAVRTDTQYF. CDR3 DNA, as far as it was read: TGTGCCAGCAGGCGACAGGCGGTACGCACAGATACG.

The DNA read from the CDR3 is TGTGCAAGTCGCTTAGCGCCAACTAGCGGAGGGGGGTACGAG. Translating it yields CASRLAPTSGGGYE. From start to end, the CDR3 is CASRLAPTSGGGYEQYF. V usage is TRBV7-2 and J usage is TRBJ2-7; 8 nucleotides agree with TRBD2. The DNA ends 3 residues before the CDR3 does, and the rest of the CDR3 is filled in from the germline J gene. Looked up from germline, CDR1 is SGHTA and CDR2 is FQGNSA. This CDR3 contains 17 residues.

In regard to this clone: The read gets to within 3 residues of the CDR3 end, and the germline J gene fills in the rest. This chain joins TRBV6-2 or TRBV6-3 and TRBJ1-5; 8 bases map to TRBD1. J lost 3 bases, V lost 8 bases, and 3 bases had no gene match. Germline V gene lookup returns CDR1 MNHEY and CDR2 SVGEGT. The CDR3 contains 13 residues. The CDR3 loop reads CASQGQANQPQHF. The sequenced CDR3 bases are TGTGCCAGCCAGGGACAGGCCAATCAGCCC.

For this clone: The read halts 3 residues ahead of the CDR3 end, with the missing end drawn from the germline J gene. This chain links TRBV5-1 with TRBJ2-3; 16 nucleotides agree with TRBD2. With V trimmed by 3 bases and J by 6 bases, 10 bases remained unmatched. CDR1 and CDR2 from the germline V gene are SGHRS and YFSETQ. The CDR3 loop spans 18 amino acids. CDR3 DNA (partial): TGCGCCAGCAGCTCCCTTTACGGGACTAGCGGGGGGGTGGATACG. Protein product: CASSSLYGTSGGVDT. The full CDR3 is CASSSLYGTSGGVDTQYF.

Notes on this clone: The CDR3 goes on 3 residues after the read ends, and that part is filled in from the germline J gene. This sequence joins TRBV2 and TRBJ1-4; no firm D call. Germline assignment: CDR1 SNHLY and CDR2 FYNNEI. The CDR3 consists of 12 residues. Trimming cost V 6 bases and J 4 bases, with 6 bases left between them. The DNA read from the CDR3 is TGTGCCAGCAGACGGGGTAATGAAAAA. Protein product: CASRRGNEK. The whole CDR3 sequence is CASRRGNEKLFF. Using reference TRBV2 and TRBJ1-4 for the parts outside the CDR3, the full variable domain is EPEVTQTPSHQVTQMGQEVILRCVPISNHLYFYWYRQILGQKVEFLVSFYNNEISEKSEIFDDQFSVERPDGSNFTLKIRSTKLEDSAMYFCASRRGNEKLFFGSGTQLSVL.

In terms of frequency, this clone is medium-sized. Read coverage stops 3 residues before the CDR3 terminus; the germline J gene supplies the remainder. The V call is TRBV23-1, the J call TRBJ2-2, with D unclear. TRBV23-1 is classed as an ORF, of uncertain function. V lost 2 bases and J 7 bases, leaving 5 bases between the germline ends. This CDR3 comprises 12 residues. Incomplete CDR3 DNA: TGCGCCAGCAGTCAAACAATCGGGGAG. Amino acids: CASSQTIGE. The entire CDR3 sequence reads CASSQTIGELFF.

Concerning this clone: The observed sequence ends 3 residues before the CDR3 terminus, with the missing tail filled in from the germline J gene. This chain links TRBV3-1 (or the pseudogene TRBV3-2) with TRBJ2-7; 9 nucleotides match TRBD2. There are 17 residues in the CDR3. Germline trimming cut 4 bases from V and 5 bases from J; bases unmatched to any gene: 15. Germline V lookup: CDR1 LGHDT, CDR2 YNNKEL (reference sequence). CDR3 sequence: CASSLAGARSRINEQYF. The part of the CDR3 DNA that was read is TGTGCCAGCAGCCTAGCGGGAGCGCGTTCACGCATCAACGAG.

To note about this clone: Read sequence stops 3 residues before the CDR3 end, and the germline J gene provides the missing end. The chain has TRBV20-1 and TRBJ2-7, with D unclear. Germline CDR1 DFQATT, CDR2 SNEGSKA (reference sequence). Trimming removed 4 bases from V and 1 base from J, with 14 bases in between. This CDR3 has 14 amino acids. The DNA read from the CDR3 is TGCAGTGCTATGTCTAGACGGCAATCCTACGAG. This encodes CSAMSRRQSYE. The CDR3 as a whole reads CSAMSRRQSYEQYF.

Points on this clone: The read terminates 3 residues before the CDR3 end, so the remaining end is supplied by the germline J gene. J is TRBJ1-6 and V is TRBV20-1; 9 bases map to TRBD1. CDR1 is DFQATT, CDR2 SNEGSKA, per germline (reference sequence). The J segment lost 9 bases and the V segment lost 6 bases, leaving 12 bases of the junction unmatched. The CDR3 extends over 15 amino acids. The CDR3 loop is CSALSAGQGGSPLHF. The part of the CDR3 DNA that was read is TGCAGTGCCCTATCGGCGGGACAGGGAGGTTCACCC.

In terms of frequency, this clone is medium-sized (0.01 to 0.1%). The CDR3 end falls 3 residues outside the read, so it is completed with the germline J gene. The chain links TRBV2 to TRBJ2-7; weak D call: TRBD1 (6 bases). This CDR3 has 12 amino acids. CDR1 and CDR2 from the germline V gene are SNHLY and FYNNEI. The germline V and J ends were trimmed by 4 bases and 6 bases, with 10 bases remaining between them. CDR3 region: CASSVRTAEQYF. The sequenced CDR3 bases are TGTGCCAGCAGTGTTAGGACAGCCGAG.